The sequence of this T cell receptor (beta chain) was determined in a study of T cell responses to AZD1222 COVID-19 vaccine. Study-level results: The repertoires were collected only after the peak T cell response. White British donors predominated, females outnumbered males, and clonal diversity was possibly underestimated.

The germline V and J ends were trimmed by 2 bases and 0 bases, with 11 bases remaining between them. The CDR3 has 16 residues. Per germline, CDR1 MNHEY and CDR2 SMNVEV (reference sequence). To note about this clone: Its antigen is as yet unknown.

This table comes from immunoSEQ multiplex PCR, and its TCRdb copy is limited to in-frame clones, with some not included. The repertoire holds 90,000 to 100,000 clones, with 70% to 90% as singletons. The TCR comes from an adult in good health. The chain joins TRBV27 to TRBJ2-1; D is unclear. Sequenced material: peripheral blood, taken on day 0 of AZD1222 vaccination. The CDR3 DNA reads as TGTGCCAGCAGTTTAGGGATTATCAGCTCCTACAATGAGCAGTTCTTC. Its protein is CASSLGIISSYNEQFF.